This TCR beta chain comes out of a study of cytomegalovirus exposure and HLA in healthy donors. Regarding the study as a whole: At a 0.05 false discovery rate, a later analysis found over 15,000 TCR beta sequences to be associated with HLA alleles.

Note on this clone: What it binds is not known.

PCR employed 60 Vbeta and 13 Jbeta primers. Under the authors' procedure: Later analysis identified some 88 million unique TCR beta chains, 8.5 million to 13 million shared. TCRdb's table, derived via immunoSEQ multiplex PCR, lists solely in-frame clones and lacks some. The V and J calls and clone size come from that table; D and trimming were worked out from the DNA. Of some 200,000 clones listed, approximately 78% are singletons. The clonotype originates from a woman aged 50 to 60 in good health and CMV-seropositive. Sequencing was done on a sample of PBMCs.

The CDR3 reads CASRGGSERNEQFF. CDR3 DNA sequence: TGTGCCAGCCGCGGGGGTTCGGAGCGGAATGAGCAGTTCTTC. The J gene is TRBJ2-1, the V gene TRBV28, with 7 bases identical to TRBD2. With 8 bases clipped from V and 7 bases from J, the junction kept 11 bases outside the gene matches. This CDR3 contains 14 residues. Germline values: CDR1 MDHEN, CDR2 SYDVKM.